This TCR beta chain emerged from a study of T cell responses to AZD1222 COVID-19 vaccine. Study results and limitations: Sampled repertoires all dated from after the peak T cell response. Most donors were white British, females outnumbered males, and clonal diversity was possibly underestimated. Baseline serology detected seropositivity in only a handful of AZD1222 recipients.

Trimming stripped 4 bases from V and 7 bases from J, with 13 bases between. The CDR3 is made up of 13 amino acids. From germline, CDR1 is MNHEY and CDR2 SVGAGI. Regarding this clone: Its target is not known.

TCRdb's copy holds only in-frame clones and misses some; the assay was immunoSEQ multiplex PCR. Counted here are about 99,000 clones, about 90% occurring once; the ten biggest clones make up approximately 22%. The V call is TRBV6-5, the J call TRBJ1-2; D unclear. The starting material was peripheral blood, obtained on day 0 of AZD1222 vaccination. The receptor was derived from an adult in good health. CDR3 residues: CASSSTTEPGYTF. CDR3 nucleotide sequence: TGTGCCAGCAGTTCGACCACAGAGCCTGGCTACACCTTC.